The rows below give T cell receptor beta chains drawn from one sample of a study of shared clonotypes between healthy human individuals. TCRdb's copy holds only in-frame clones and misses some; the assay was immunoSEQ multiplex PCR. The table lists 2.3 million or so clones, 90% to 95% of them singletons. The sample consisted of naive CD4+ T cells from PBMCs. Receptors originate from a young man in good health. Some clones in this sample may be carry-over from other donors' samples. The CDR3 runs from the conserved cysteine through the conserved F or W. Each record gives: J gene, V gene, D gene, clone size, CDR3 protein, CDR3 DNA. A D gene is named only where the DNA matches it firmly. Some rows mark clone size as missing; the rest say once, few, many or name a class of expanded clone.

J gene: TRBJ2-2
V gene: TRBV28
D gene: TRBD1
clone size: .
CDR3 protein: CASIFQGATGELFF
CDR3 DNA: TGTGCCAGCATCTTTCAGGGGGCCACCGGGGAGCTGTTTTTT

J gene: TRBJ1-1
V gene: TRBV5-1
D gene: .
clone size: .
CDR3 protein: CASSLTTADRGAFF
CDR3 DNA: TGCGCCAGCAGCTTGACTACGGCGGACCGTGGAGCTTTCTTT

J gene: TRBJ2-7
V gene: TRBV5-1
D gene: TRBD1
clone size: once
CDR3 protein: CASSSLSVQGAHEQYF
CDR3 DNA: TGCGCCAGCTCTAGTCTTAGTGTACAGGGGGCTCACGAGCAGTACTTC

J gene: TRBJ2-2
V gene: TRBV11-2
D gene: .
clone size: .
CDR3 protein: CASSPLGSEPGRELFF
CDR3 DNA: TGTGCCAGCAGTCCCCTCGGGTCCGAACCTGGCCGGGAGCTGTTTTTT

J gene: TRBJ1-5
V gene: TRBV7-8
D gene: .
clone size: .
CDR3 protein: CASRPGGGSNQPQHF
CDR3 DNA: TGTGCCAGCAGACCGGGGGGAGGAAGCAATCAGCCCCAGCATTTT

J gene: TRBJ2-2
V gene: TRBV5-4
D gene: .
clone size: .
CDR3 protein: CASSGITGELFF
CDR3 DNA: TGTGCCAGCAGCGGCATCACCGGGGAGCTGTTTTTT

J gene: TRBJ2-3
V gene: TRBV7-6
D gene: TRBD2
clone size: .
CDR3 protein: CASTKLATPTDTQYF
CDR3 DNA: TGTGCCAGCACCAAACTAGCGACCCCGACAGATACGCAGTATTTT

J gene: TRBJ2-2
V gene: TRBV10-3
D gene: .
clone size: .
CDR3 protein: CAIRATGGRTGELFF
CDR3 DNA: TGTGCCATCAGGGCGACCGGGGGGCGAACCGGGGAGCTGTTTTTT

J gene: TRBJ1-1
V gene: TRBV18
D gene: TRBD1
clone size: .
CDR3 protein: CASSRRQGLNTEAFF
CDR3 DNA: TGTGCCAGCTCGCGCAGACAGGGGTTGAACACTGAAGCTTTCTTT

J gene: TRBJ2-5
V gene: TRBV18
D gene: .
clone size: .
CDR3 protein: CASSPPVSILETQYF
CDR3 DNA: TGTGCCAGCTCACCACCGGTTTCAATCTTAGAGACCCAGTACTTC

J gene: TRBJ2-5
V gene: TRBV2
D gene: TRBD1
clone size: .
CDR3 protein: CASSGGQGETQYF
CDR3 DNA: TGTGCCAGCAGTGGGGGACAGGGAGAGACCCAGTACTTC

J gene: TRBJ1-4
V gene: TRBV5-1
D gene: TRBD1
clone size: .
CDR3 protein: CASSVSGTGGEKLFF
CDR3 DNA: TGCGCCAGCAGCGTATCCGGGACAGGTGGGGAAAAACTGTTTTTT

J gene: TRBJ2-5
V gene: TRBV7-2
D gene: TRBD2
clone size: .
CDR3 protein: CASSSGTSGGGTQYF
CDR3 DNA: TGTGCCAGCAGCTCTGGGACTAGCGGGGGCGGGACCCAGTACTTC

J gene: TRBJ1-1
V gene: TRBV11-3
D gene: .
clone size: .
CDR3 protein: CASSLGANTEAFF
CDR3 DNA: TGTGCCAGCAGCCTTGGGGCGAACACTGAAGCTTTCTTT

J gene: TRBJ1-1
V gene: TRBV27
D gene: .
clone size: once
CDR3 protein: CASSLPGTTEAFF
CDR3 DNA: TGTGCCAGCAGTTTACCCGGGACCACTGAAGCTTTCTTT

J gene: TRBJ2-7
V gene: TRBV5-1
D gene: TRBD2
clone size: .
CDR3 protein: CASSSGAGPEQYF
CDR3 DNA: TGCGCCAGCTCCAGCGGGGCGGGCCCCGAGCAGTACTTC

J gene: TRBJ1-5
V gene: TRBV30
D gene: .
clone size: .
CDR3 protein: CAWSVRVDQPQHF
CDR3 DNA: TGTGCCTGGAGTGTAAGGGTTGATCAGCCCCAGCATTTT

J gene: TRBJ1-5
V gene: TRBV19
D gene: .
clone size: .
CDR3 protein: CASSIVTAYQPQHF
CDR3 DNA: TGTGCCAGTAGTATAGTGACAGCGTATCAGCCCCAGCATTTT

J gene: TRBJ2-7
V gene: TRBV28
D gene: .
clone size: .
CDR3 protein: CASKVGGSSYEQYF
CDR3 DNA: TGTGCCAGCAAGGTCGGGGGATCAAGTTACGAGCAGTACTTC

J gene: TRBJ2-1
V gene: TRBV5-1
D gene: .
clone size: .
CDR3 protein: CASSVEIVPLYNEQFF
CDR3 DNA: TGCGCCAGCAGCGTTGAGATTGTGCCTCTATACAATGAGCAGTTCTTC

J gene: TRBJ1-5
V gene: TRBV5-1
D gene: .
clone size: .
CDR3 protein: CASSLDGDNQPQHF
CDR3 DNA: TGCGCCAGCAGCTTGGACGGTGATAATCAGCCCCAGCATTTT

J gene: TRBJ2-5
V gene: TRBV5-1
D gene: .
clone size: .
CDR3 protein: CASSLAGAQETQYF
CDR3 DNA: TGCGCCAGCAGCTTGGCAGGGGCCCAAGAGACCCAGTACTTC

J gene: TRBJ1-1
V gene: TRBV5-1
D gene: .
clone size: .
CDR3 protein: CASSLGGSNTEAFF
CDR3 DNA: TGCGCCAGCAGCTTGGGGGGATCGAACACTGAAGCTTTCTTT

J gene: TRBJ1-1
V gene: TRBV4-3
D gene: TRBD1
clone size: .
CDR3 protein: CASSRGEQGRGTEAFF
CDR3 DNA: TGCGCCAGCAGCCGGGGTGAACAGGGGAGAGGAACTGAAGCTTTCTTT

J gene: TRBJ1-1
V gene: TRBV29-1
D gene: .
clone size: few
CDR3 protein: CSVAWAKNTEAFF
CDR3 DNA: TGCAGCGTTGCATGGGCAAAGAACACTGAAGCTTTCTTT

J gene: TRBJ1-1
V gene: TRBV14
D gene: .
clone size: .
CDR3 protein: CASSQDRYRGAFF
CDR3 DNA: TGTGCCAGCAGCCAAGATCGATATAGGGGAGCTTTCTTT

J gene: TRBJ2-7
V gene: TRBV7-2
D gene: TRBD1
clone size: .
CDR3 protein: CASSPQTGPSYEQYF
CDR3 DNA: TGTGCCAGCAGCCCACAGACAGGGCCTTCCTACGAGCAGTACTTC

J gene: TRBJ1-5
V gene: TRBV19
D gene: .
clone size: .
CDR3 protein: CASSPPPHF
CDR3 DNA: TGTGCCAGTAGCCCCCCCCCGCATTTT

J gene: TRBJ2-1
V gene: TRBV7-9
D gene: TRBD2
clone size: .
CDR3 protein: CASNRPASGSYNEQFF
CDR3 DNA: TGTGCCAGCAACCGCCCCGCTAGCGGCTCATACAATGAGCAGTTCTTC

J gene: TRBJ1-4
V gene: TRBV4-3
D gene: .
clone size: .
CDR3 protein: CASSQGADPTNEKLFF
CDR3 DNA: TGCGCCAGCAGCCAAGGGGCTGATCCAACTAATGAAAAACTGTTTTTT

J gene: TRBJ1-5
V gene: TRBV19
D gene: TRBD1
clone size: .
CDR3 protein: CASSILTGRNRDQPQHF
CDR3 DNA: TGTGCCAGTAGTATCTTGACAGGGCGGAATCGGGATCAGCCCCAGCATTTT

J gene: TRBJ2-7
V gene: TRBV4-1
D gene: .
clone size: .
CDR3 protein: CASSHPDPGRSSYEQYF
CDR3 DNA: TGCGCCAGCAGCCACCCAGACCCGGGACGGAGCTCCTACGAGCAGTACTTC

J gene: TRBJ2-1
V gene: TRBV15
D gene: .
clone size: .
CDR3 protein: CATSSGLGQGDEQFF
CDR3 DNA: TGTGCCACCAGCAGTGGACTGGGGCAAGGCGATGAGCAGTTCTTC

J gene: TRBJ2-5
V gene: TRBV29-1
D gene: TRBD1
clone size: once
CDR3 protein: CSVVRDRGARRETQYF
CDR3 DNA: TGCAGCGTTGTACGGGACAGGGGGGCTCGGAGGGAGACCCAGTACTTC

J gene: TRBJ1-1
V gene: TRBV28
D gene: .
clone size: once
CDR3 protein: CASSSLTGTWKAFF
CDR3 DNA: TGTGCCAGCAGCTCCTTAACAGGGACATGGAAAGCTTTCTTT

J gene: TRBJ1-5
V gene: TRBV19
D gene: .
clone size: .
CDR3 protein: CANSKVGQPQHF
CDR3 DNA: TGTGCCAATAGTAAAGTTGGCCAGCCCCAGCATTTT

J gene: TRBJ2-2
V gene: TRBV5-1
D gene: TRBD1
clone size: .
CDR3 protein: CASTTRMDRGNTGELFF
CDR3 DNA: TGCGCCAGCACCACAAGGATGGACAGGGGGAACACCGGGGAGCTGTTTTTT

J gene: TRBJ2-3
V gene: TRBV4-2
D gene: .
clone size: .
CDR3 protein: CASSPRRAATDTQYF
CDR3 DNA: TGTGCCAGCAGCCCCCGTCGGGCGGCCACAGATACGCAGTATTTT

J gene: TRBJ1-2
V gene: TRBV28
D gene: .
clone size: .
CDR3 protein: CASSSFLRGYTF
CDR3 DNA: TGTGCCAGCAGTTCATTCCTTCGGGGCTACACCTTC

J gene: TRBJ2-7
V gene: TRBV28
D gene: .
clone size: .
CDR3 protein: CVTGTEPSYEQYF
CDR3 DNA: TGTGTCACCGGGACCGAGCCCTCCTACGAGCAGTACTTC

J gene: TRBJ1-5
V gene: TRBV11-2
D gene: .
clone size: few
CDR3 protein: CASSLGRLGNQPQHF
CDR3 DNA: TGTGCCAGCAGCCTAGGACGCCTTGGTAATCAGCCCCAGCATTTT

J gene: TRBJ1-4
V gene: TRBV28
D gene: TRBD1
clone size: .
CDR3 protein: CASSRSGTGGFEKLFF
CDR3 DNA: TGTGCCAGCAGTCGCTCCGGGACAGGGGGCTTTGAAAAACTGTTTTTT

J gene: TRBJ1-5
V gene: TRBV2
D gene: .
clone size: .
CDR3 protein: CASRGQGSNQPQHF
CDR3 DNA: TGTGCCAGCAGGGGGCAGGGGAGCAATCAGCCCCAGCATTTT

J gene: TRBJ1-2
V gene: TRBV27
D gene: .
clone size: .
CDR3 protein: CASSAPRGRGYTF
CDR3 DNA: TGTGCCAGCAGTGCACCTCGCGGCCGGGGCTACACCTTC

J gene: TRBJ2-7
V gene: TRBV7-2
D gene: .
clone size: few
CDR3 protein: CASSLDGTYEQYF
CDR3 DNA: TGTGCCAGCAGCTTGGACGGAACCTACGAGCAGTACTTC

J gene: TRBJ2-1
V gene: TRBV7-9
D gene: TRBD2
clone size: .
CDR3 protein: CASSITSGKGNEQFF
CDR3 DNA: TGTGCCAGCAGCATCACTAGCGGTAAGGGGAATGAGCAGTTCTTC

J gene: TRBJ2-6
V gene: TRBV30
D gene: .
clone size: .
CDR3 protein: CAWSVSGANVLTF
CDR3 DNA: TGTGCCTGGAGTGTGTCTGGGGCCAACGTCCTGACTTTC

J gene: TRBJ2-7
V gene: TRBV7-3
D gene: TRBD1
clone size: .
CDR3 protein: CASSLLGQAYEQYF
CDR3 DNA: TGTGCCAGCAGCTTGCTGGGACAGGCCTACGAGCAGTACTTC